This record concerns one T cell receptor (beta chain) sequence. The antigen remains undetermined. Combining a sample-barcoded 5' primer with a J-beta primer mix, a second PCR ran for about 6 to 12 cycles. TCRdb reprocessed the 5' RACE reads with MiXCR, giving one entry per CDR3 protein. The sample holds about 2 million distinct CDR3 sequences, roughly 50% seen once. This specimen comes from a study of blood T cells in healthy people across ages. In germline, CDR1 is MNHEY, CDR2 SVGEGT. The CDR3 has 12 amino acids. The ends were cut back, 4 bases at V and 6 bases at J, with 7 bases in the middle. Study results and limitations: Researchers said unsorted PBMCs prevented a conclusive naive versus antigen-experienced comparison.

The chain carries TRBV6-2 or TRBV6-3 and TRBJ2-1; D is unclear. The sequence was obtained from a woman aged 40 to 49 in good health. Sample: blood. The CDR3: CASSSNLNEQFF. The CDR3, as DNA: TGTGCCAGCAGTTCGAACCTCAATGAGCAGTTCTTC.